This TCR beta chain came from a study of blood T cell repertoires in COVID-19. Participants came from some 23 US areas, aged roughly 18 to 100 years. In the authors' methods: Amplification of reference gene primers was used by the study to estimate nucleated cell counts. The table came from immunoSEQ multiplex PCR; TCRdb's copy has only in-frame clones and leaves some out. Clone size and the V and J calls come from that table; the DNA yielded D and trimming. This table has about 380,000 clones, about 89% appearing once. This CDR3 contains 12 residues. The germline V gene has CDR1 KGHDR and CDR2 SFDVKD. V was pared by 5 bases and J by 12 bases, with 13 bases between.

The sample was PBMCs or T cells enriched from blood (not recorded which). V is TRBV24-1 and J is TRBJ2-1; a possible D gene is TRBD2 (6 bases). The TCR was taken from a man aged 25-45 years who had recovered from COVID-19. The CDR3 DNA sequence: TGTGCCACCAGTGCCCCCGGGACTGGGCAGTTCTTC. Amino acids: CATSAPGTGQFF.